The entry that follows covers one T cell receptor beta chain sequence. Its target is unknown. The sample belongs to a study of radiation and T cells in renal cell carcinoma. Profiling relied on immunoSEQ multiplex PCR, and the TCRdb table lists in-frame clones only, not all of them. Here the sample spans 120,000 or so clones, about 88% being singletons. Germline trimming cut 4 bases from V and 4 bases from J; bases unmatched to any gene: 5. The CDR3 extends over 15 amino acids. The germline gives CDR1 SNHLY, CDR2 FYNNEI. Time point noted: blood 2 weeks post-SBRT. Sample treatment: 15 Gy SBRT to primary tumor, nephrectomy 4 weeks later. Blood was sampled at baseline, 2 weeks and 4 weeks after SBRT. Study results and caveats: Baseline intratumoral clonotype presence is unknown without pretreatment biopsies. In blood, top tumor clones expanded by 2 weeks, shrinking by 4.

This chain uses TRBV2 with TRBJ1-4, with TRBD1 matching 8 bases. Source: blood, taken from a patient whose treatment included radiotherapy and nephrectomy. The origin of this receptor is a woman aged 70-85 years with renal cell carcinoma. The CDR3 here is CASSGGQVFNEKLFF. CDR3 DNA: TGTGCCAGCAGTGGGGGACAGGTCTTTAATGAAAAACTGTTTTTT.